Described below is a single T cell receptor (beta chain) sequence and its context. This sample is part of a study of technical replicates of blood from a handful of donors. The protocol was immunoSEQ multiplex PCR, while the TCRdb copy is restricted to in-frame clones and leaves out a portion. The sample includes roughly 70,000 clones, 90% of them seen just once. CDR1 MGHRA and CDR2 YSYEKL come from the germline V gene. This CDR3 contains 15 residues. Germline trimming cut 0 bases from V and 7 bases from J; bases unmatched to any gene: 6. This receptor was taken from a human donor in good health. Some clones in this sample may be carry-over from other donors' samples. The chain has TRBV4-1 and TRBJ1-2; 9 positions match TRBD1. The sequencing sample was made of PBMCs. This CDR3 is CASSQERDRGFGYTF. Here the CDR3 DNA reads TGCGCCAGCAGCCAAGAACGAGACAGGGGGTTTGGCTACACCTTC.